This record concerns one TCR beta chain sequence. Its matching antigen is unknown. Method: immunoSEQ multiplex PCR; TCRdb's copy keeps in-frame clones and lacks some. The sample holds about 240,000 clones, roughly 86% seen once. Separation from the roughly 670-subject first cohort characterized the roughly 110-subject validation cohort, to which the donors belonged. This CDR3 comprises 16 residues. Trimming removed 2 bases from V and 6 bases from J; junction bases left unmatched: 11. Germline CDR1 is MNHEY and CDR2 is SVGAGI. These data belong to a study of cytomegalovirus exposure and HLA in healthy donors. Overall study findings and caveats: That first-cohort TCR clusters tended to co-occur in the roughly 120 validation repertoires was found in a later analysis. Under in vitro conditions, a few CMV-associated chains were confirmed as specific for CMV antigens. A classifier reportedly called cytomegalovirus status with high sensitivity and specificity.

Sample: PBMCs. The source is a woman aged 25-40 years in good health and CMV-seropositive. The chain joins TRBV6-5 to TRBJ2-7, with TRBD2 matching over 9 bases. The CDR3 bases are TGTGCCAGCAGTTACGGGGCGGGAGGGCCTGATAGCGAGCAGTACTTC. Amino acids: CASSYGAGGPDSEQYF.